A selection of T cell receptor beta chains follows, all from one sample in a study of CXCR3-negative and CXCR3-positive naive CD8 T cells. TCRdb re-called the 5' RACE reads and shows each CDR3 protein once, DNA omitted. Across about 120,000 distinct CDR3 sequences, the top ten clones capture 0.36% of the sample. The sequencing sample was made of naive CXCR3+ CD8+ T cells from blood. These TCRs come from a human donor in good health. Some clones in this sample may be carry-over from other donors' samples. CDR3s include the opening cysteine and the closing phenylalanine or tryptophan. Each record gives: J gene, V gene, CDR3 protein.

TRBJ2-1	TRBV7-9	CASSFKPGLDGNEQLF
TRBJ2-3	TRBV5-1	CASSYEAGGDSDTQYF
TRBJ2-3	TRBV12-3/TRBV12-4	CASSLAGSSTDTQYF
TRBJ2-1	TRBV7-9	CASSPTAGGEGNEQFF
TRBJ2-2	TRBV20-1	CSARDLQGANTGELFF
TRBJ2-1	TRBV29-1	CSVEVSGDEQFF
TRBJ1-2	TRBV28	CASSLEAGYTF
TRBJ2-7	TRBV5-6	CASSSGTGRGYEQYF
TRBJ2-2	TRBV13	CASSFWGVNTGELFF
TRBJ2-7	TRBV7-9	CASSFFNYEQYF
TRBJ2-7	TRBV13	CASSLVGQGDSSYEQYF
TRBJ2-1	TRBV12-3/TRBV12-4	CASSPGQGGNEQFF
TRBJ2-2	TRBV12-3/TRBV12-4	CASSHGTENTGELFF
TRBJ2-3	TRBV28	CASSHRGLYVTDTQYF
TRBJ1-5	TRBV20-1	CSAPLGDSGYQPQHF
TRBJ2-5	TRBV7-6	CASSFAGTTSGGQETQYF
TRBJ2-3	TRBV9	CANSAHTTDTQYF
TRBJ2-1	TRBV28	CASSFRTSGVYNEQFF
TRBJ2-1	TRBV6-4	CASSDGAGAYNEQFF
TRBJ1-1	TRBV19	CASSIGGRGNTEAYF
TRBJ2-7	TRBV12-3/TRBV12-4	CASSLRPTGEPYEQYF
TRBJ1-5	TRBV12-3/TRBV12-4	CASSRGQTNQPQHF
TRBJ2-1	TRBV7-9	CASSGVNSDEQFF
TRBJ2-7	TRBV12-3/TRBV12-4	CASSARGQAAYEQYF
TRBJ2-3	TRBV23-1	CASTRQGPASGSADTQYF
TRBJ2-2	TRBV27	CASSLRGLEPGELFF
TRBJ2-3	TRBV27	CASSLAGHTDTQYF
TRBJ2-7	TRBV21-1	CASSSKDRVISYEQYF
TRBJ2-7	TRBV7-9	CASSLGPGHYEKYF
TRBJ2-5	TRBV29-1	CSVAEADPQETQYF
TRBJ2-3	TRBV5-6	CASSWGSGRTDTQYF
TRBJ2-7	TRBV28	CASTPSPYARSYEQYF
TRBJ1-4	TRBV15	CATRETTNEKLFF
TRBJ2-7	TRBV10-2	CASSTPYSYPYEQYF
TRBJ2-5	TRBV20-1	CSASRLAGGPGETQYF
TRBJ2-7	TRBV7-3	CASSLIGQGAYEQYF
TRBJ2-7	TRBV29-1	CSVELAGTTYEQYF
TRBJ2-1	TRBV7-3	CASSLANYNEQFF
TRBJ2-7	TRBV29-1	CSVAGTVASYEQYF
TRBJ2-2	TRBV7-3	CASSLVSGTGELFF
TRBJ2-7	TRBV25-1	CASSEGGTGAYEQYF
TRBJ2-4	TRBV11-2	CASRGGVDIQYF
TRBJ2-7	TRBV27	CASGEQGAYEQYF
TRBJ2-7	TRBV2	CASKTQGAHYEQYF
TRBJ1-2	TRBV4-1	CASSQDRATLGYTF
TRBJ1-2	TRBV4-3	CASSQDRLSTYRVPTF